This T cell receptor beta chain came from a study of T cell repertoires in cytomegalovirus infection. As for the study in general: Alongside well-studied HLA-B-restricted CMV epitopes, recently identified HLA-C-restricted CMV epitopes were also used. The public TCR beta signatures pointed to both CMV infection and matching HLA type.

This clonotype occurred many times. Its matching antigen is unknown. Germline loops: CDR1 SGHTA, CDR2 FQGNSA. V gave up 4 bases and J gave up 7 bases, with 8 bases separating them. The CDR3 is 12 amino acids. Using its own MiXCR run on the reads, TCRdb lists one record per CDR3 protein. The data contain 750,000 to 900,000 distinct CDR3 sequences, almost 30% of them singletons. General study results and limits: HLA-C-restricted CMV-specific TCR beta clonotypes were dominant in the ex vivo response.

This TCR was sampled from a human donor in good health (CMV status not recorded). Some clones in this sample may be carry-over from other donors' samples. Sequences were derived from cultured CD8+ T cells from PBMCs, sampled from culture after CMV antigen stimulation. This sequence joins TRBV7-2 and TRBJ2-1; no clear D. The CDR3: CASSSYTNEQFF. The DNA of the CDR3 is TGTGCCAGCAGCTCTTACACTAATGAGCAGTTCTTC.